A selection of T cell receptor beta chains follows, all from one sample in a study of graft-versus-host responses after intestinal transplantation. Assay: immunoSEQ multiplex PCR; the TCRdb copy retains only in-frame clones and omits some. The repertoire holds under 50,000 clones, with roughly 93% as singletons. The sequences come from PBMCs, collected 700 to 750 days after intestinal transplantation. Every receptor here comes from a human patient who received an intestinal transplant, so some T cells may come from the graft donor. Each CDR3 is given with its conserved first and last residue. A D gene is named only where the DNA matches it firmly. Not all rows give a size; the values are once, few, many and, for expanded clones, a class.

-	TRBV11-2	TRBJ1-6	-	CASSLRLGWLASPLHF	TGTGCCAGCAGCTTGCGACTGGGCTGGCTGGCTTCACCCCTCCACTTT
-	TRBV7-9	TRBJ1-5	-	CASSPGTSNQPQHF	TGTGCCAGCAGCCCCGGGACTAGCAATCAGCCCCAGCATTTT
-	TRBV6-1	TRBJ2-7	-	CASRRPFSYEQYF	TGTGCCAGCAGGCGCCCTTTCTCCTACGAGCAGTACTTC
-	TRBV6-5	TRBJ1-6	-	CASSYDSDSPLHF	TGTGCCAGCAGTTACGACTCAGATTCACCCCTCCACTTT
-	TRBV9	TRBJ2-1	-	CASSVVMATNEQFF	TGTGCCAGCAGCGTAGTTATGGCTACTAATGAGCAGTTCTTC
-	TRBV6-5	TRBJ1-1	-	CASSLYSSNTEAFF	TGTGCCAGCAGTTTATATAGTTCGAACACTGAAGCTTTCTTT
-	TRBV19	TRBJ1-3	TRBD1	CASSIDRTGLSGNTIYF	TGTGCCAGTAGTATAGATCGGACAGGCCTCTCTGGAAACACCATATATTTT
-	TRBV5-4	TRBJ2-5	-	CASSMKVGEETQYF	TGTGCCAGCAGCATGAAGGTGGGTGAAGAGACCCAGTACTTC
once	TRBV11-2	TRBJ2-7	TRBD2	CASSLQGGSGGYEQYF	TGTGCCAGCAGCTTACAGGGAGGTAGCGGGGGCTACGAGCAGTACTTC
-	TRBV2	TRBJ2-5	-	CALSRGAGGETQYF	TGTGCCCTCTCCCGTGGGGCCGGGGGAGAGACCCAGTACTTC
-	TRBV19	TRBJ1-1	-	CAHMGGNTEAFF	TGTGCCCATATGGGCGGGAACACTGAAGCTTTCTTT
-	TRBV11-2	TRBJ1-3	TRBD1	CASSSRQGAFPPGNTIYF	TGTGCCAGCAGCTCGCGACAGGGGGCTTTTCCTCCGGGAAACACCATATATTTT
-	TRBV6-5	TRBJ1-6	TRBD1	CASMEPGQANSPLHF	TGTGCCAGCATGGAACCGGGACAGGCCAATTCACCCCTCCACTTT
-	TRBV4-1	TRBJ1-1	-	CASSQESEAFF	TGCGCCAGCAGCCAAGAGTCTGAGGCTTTCTTT
-	TRBV7-9	TRBJ2-2	-	CASSLGNRNTGELFF	TGTGCCAGCAGCTTAGGGAACAGGAACACCGGGGAGCTGTTTTTT
-	TRBV23-1	TRBJ1-5	-	CARGRYGGRPQHF	TGCGCCAGGGGGCGGTACGGGGGTAGGCCCCAGCATTTT
-	TRBV7-6	TRBJ2-1	TRBD2	CASSLFGGGGNEQFF	TGTGCCAGCAGCTTATTCGGCGGGGGGGGCAATGAGCAGTTCTTC
-	TRBV6-5	TRBJ2-4	-	CASRDLAKNIQYF	TGTGCCAGCAGGGACCTAGCCAAAAACATTCAGTACTTC
-	TRBV2	TRBJ1-2	-	CASSETLGGVYGYTF	TGTGCCAGCAGTGAAACTCTTGGGGGGGTTTATGGCTACACCTTC
once	TRBV5-4	TRBJ1-6	-	CASSFRPPLHF	TGTGCCAGCAGCTTCAGACCACCCCTCCACTTT
once	TRBV27	TRBJ2-5	-	CASSQNQRFQETQYF	TGTGCCAGCAGTCAGAATCAGCGGTTCCAAGAGACCCAGTACTTC
-	TRBV10-3	TRBJ2-1	TRBD2	CAIRDSGSSYNEQFF	TGTGCCATCAGAGATAGCGGGAGCTCCTACAATGAGCAGTTCTTC
once	TRBV18	TRBJ1-1	-	CASSPRVGAGVTEAFF	TGTGCCAGCTCACCACGGGTCGGGGCCGGGGTCACTGAAGCTTTCTTT
once	TRBV11-2	TRBJ2-1	-	CASSLPDGDVLIDEQFF	TGTGCCAGCAGCTTACCAGATGGGGACGTTCTCATCGATGAGCAGTTCTTC
once	TRBV5-1	TRBJ2-7	-	CASSSDASRSYEQYF	TGCGCCAGCAGCTCGGACGCCAGTCGTTCCTACGAGCAGTACTTC
-	TRBV6-5	TRBJ1-2	TRBD1	CASSYSSTGRVYGYTF	TGTGCCAGCAGTTACTCCTCGACAGGGAGGGTCTATGGCTACACCTTC
-	TRBV7-2	TRBJ2-1	-	CASSHGDSSYNEQFF	TGTGCCAGCAGCCACGGGGATTCCTCCTACAATGAGCAGTTCTTC
-	TRBV9	TRBJ2-3	-	CASSDSGTLTDTQYF	TGTGCCAGCAGCGACTCCGGGACTCTAACAGATACGCAGTATTTT
-	TRBV28	TRBJ2-1	-	CASSFFLGFSYNEQFF	TGTGCCAGCAGTTTTTTTCTAGGGTTTTCCTACAATGAGCAGTTCTTC
-	TRBV5-3	TRBJ1-4	TRBD1	CARSWDRENEKLFF	TGTGCCAGAAGCTGGGACAGGGAGAATGAAAAACTGTTTTTT
-	TRBV18	TRBJ1-5	-	CASSPPGGAHQPQHF	TGTGCCAGCTCACCGCCGGGGGGGGCCCATCAGCCCCAGCATTTT
-	TRBV5-4	TRBJ2-1	-	CASSKQVAGRHNEQFF	TGTGCCAGCAGCAAGCAAGTGGCAGGGCGACACAATGAGCAGTTCTTC
once	TRBV5-1	TRBJ1-5	-	CASSLGQSNQPQHF	TGCGCCAGCAGCTTGGGACAGAGCAATCAGCCCCAGCATTTT
few	TRBV6-6	TRBJ1-2	-	CASSPDPNYGYTF	TGTGCCAGCAGCCCTGACCCTAACTATGGCTACACCTTC
-	TRBV6-6	TRBJ1-1	-	CASSYNMNTEAFF	TGTGCCAGCAGTTACAACATGAACACTGAAGCTTTCTTT
-	TRBV18	TRBJ1-2	-	CASSPPGREAYGYTF	TGTGCCAGCTCACCACCGGGCAGGGAGGCCTATGGCTACACCTTC
-	TRBV2	TRBJ1-4	-	CASSSIHPAREKLFF	TGTGCCAGCAGTTCCATACACCCAGCTAGGGAAAAACTGTTTTTT
-	TRBV28	TRBJ2-1	-	CASSFFLRDEQFF	TGTGCCAGCAGTTTTTTCCTAAGGGATGAGCAGTTCTTC
few	TRBV4-1	TRBJ1-1	-	CASSPTGKIEAFF	TGCGCCAGCAGCCCAACAGGGAAGATTGAAGCTTTCTTT
-	TRBV4-1	TRBJ2-7	-	CASSQVETWTADSYEQYF	TGCGCCAGCAGCCAAGTGGAAACCTGGACAGCTGACTCCTACGAGCAGTACTTC
-	TRBV6-6	TRBJ1-1	TRBD1	CASVSQGGKTEAFF	TGTGCCAGCGTATCTCAGGGGGGTAAGACTGAAGCTTTCTTT
-	TRBV10-3	TRBJ2-1	TRBD2	CAISAPTSVWDEQFF	TGTGCCATCAGTGCCCCGACTAGCGTTTGGGATGAGCAGTTCTTC
-	TRBV5-4	TRBJ2-3	-	CASSLVGGDTQYF	TGTGCCAGCAGCTTGGTGGGTGGAGATACGCAGTATTTT
-	TRBV5-6	TRBJ1-1	-	CASSFPGPNTEAFF	TGTGCCAGCAGCTTCCCGGGCCCGAACACTGAAGCTTTCTTT
-	TRBV9	TRBJ1-3	-	CASSVDGGSGNTIYF	TGTGCCAGCAGCGTAGATGGCGGGTCTGGAAACACCATATATTTT
-	TRBV11-3	TRBJ2-3	-	CASSSSGKDTQYF	TGTGCCAGCAGTTCCTCAGGGAAAGATACGCAGTATTTT
few	TRBV10-1	TRBJ1-3	-	CASSEYASSGNTIYF	TGCGCCAGCAGTGAGTACGCAAGCTCTGGAAACACCATATATTTT
few	TRBV5-1	TRBJ2-7	TRBD1	CASSLQGVPYEQYF	TGCGCCAGCAGCCTACAGGGGGTACCCTACGAGCAGTACTTC
-	TRBV9	TRBJ1-1	-	CASSPRPSPMNTEAFF	TGTGCCAGCAGCCCCCGACCGTCACCAATGAACACTGAAGCTTTCTTT
once	TRBV4-1	TRBJ2-1	-	CASSSPGLTYNEQFF	TGCGCCAGCAGCTCCCCAGGACTTACGTACAATGAGCAGTTCTTC
-	TRBV11-2	TRBJ2-1	-	CASSPTNEQFF	TGTGCCAGCAGCCCCACCAACGAGCAGTTCTTC
-	TRBV18	TRBJ2-7	-	CASSPAGSSYEQYF	TGTGCCAGCTCACCGGCGGGGAGCTCCTACGAGCAGTACTTC
once	TRBV6-1	TRBJ2-5	TRBD2	CASSEVAGVETQYF	TGTGCCAGCAGTGAAGTAGCGGGGGTCGAGACCCAGTACTTC
-	TRBV27	TRBJ1-6	TRBD1	CASSLQGDTYNSPLHF	TGTGCCAGCAGTTTACAGGGGGATACCTATAATTCACCCCTCCACTTT
-	TRBV6-5	TRBJ1-6	TRBD1	CASSYQDRGNSPLHF	TGTGCCAGCAGTTACCAGGACAGGGGAAACTCACCCCTCCACTTT